The 25 T cell receptor beta chains presented below share a single source sample, sequenced in a study of cytomegalovirus exposure and HLA in healthy donors. Use of 60 Vbeta and 13 Jbeta primers characterized the PCR. Using immunoSEQ multiplex PCR, the repertoire was profiled, and TCRdb retains in-frame clones only, with some absent. This table has some 45,000 clones, over 60% appearing once. Sequencing used PBMCs. Receptors originate from a woman in her 30s in good health and CMV-seronegative.

The chain combines TRBV19 with TRBJ2-2; D is possibly TRBD2 (6 bases). Per germline, CDR1 LNHDA and CDR2 SQIVND (reference sequence). The CDR3 runs to 9 residues. Trimming removed 11 bases at V and 11 bases at J, with 9 bases between. The CDR3 is CAAGTELFF. As DNA, the CDR3 is TGTGCCGCAGGGACTGAGCTGTTTTTT.

CDR3 bases: TGTGCCAGCAGTTACCCTGGACTAGCGGGATACAATGAGCAGTTCTTC. It is translated as CASSYPGLAGYNEQFF. The rearrangement joins TRBV6-5 to TRBJ2-1; TRBD2 matches 12 bases. CDR3 length: 16 residues. Germline V lookup: CDR1 MNHEY, CDR2 SVGAGI. The V and J ends lost 2 bases and 4 bases, in that order; junction bases with no gene match: 3.

The chain combines TRBV6-5 with TRBJ1-5; D uncertain. Germline V gene data show CDR1 as MNHEY and CDR2 as SVGAGI. V dropped 6 bases and J dropped 4 bases, with 10 bases sitting between them. The CDR3 consists of 13 residues. The CDR3: CASRQYTNQPQHF. CDR3 nucleotides: TGTGCCAGCAGACAATACACGAATCAGCCCCAGCATTTT.

The chain recombines TRBV19 with TRBJ1-4, with D maybe TRBD1 (5 bases). The CDR3 totals 13 residues. V was trimmed by 2 bases and J by 10 bases, leaving 11 bases between them. CDR1 is LNHDA and CDR2 is SQIVND in the germline V gene (reference sequence). The CDR3 region is CASSIMHGGKLFF. CDR3 coding DNA: TGTGCCAGTAGTATAATGCACGGGGGAAAACTGTTTTTT.

V usage is TRBV5-6 and J usage is TRBJ1-2, with a weak D call TRBD1 (5 bases). CDR1 and CDR2 from the germline V gene are SGHDT and YYEEEE. V lost 3 bases to trimming and J lost 8 bases, with 26 bases between them. The CDR3 is 17 residues long. CDR3 sequence: CASSSPRWDSAFLGYTF. The CDR3 DNA reads as TGTGCCAGCAGCTCGCCCCGCTGGGACTCCGCCTTTCTGGGCTACACCTTC.

The chain employs TRBV5-1 and TRBJ2-1, with TRBD2 matching 13 bases. V was clipped by 4 bases and J by 9 bases; unmatched bases: 13. Per the germline V gene, CDR1 is SGHRS and CDR2 is YFSETQ. There are 17 residues in the CDR3. The CDR3 here is CASSVTSGLAGEGEQFF. The CDR3 nucleotides are TGCGCCAGCAGCGTCACATCAGGACTAGCGGGAGAGGGTGAGCAGTTCTTC.

This chain uses TRBV27 with TRBJ1-1; tentatively, D is TRBD1 (5 bases). V was cut by 3 bases and J by 11 bases, with 19 bases left in between. Germline CDR1 MNHEY, CDR2 SMNVEV (reference sequence). The CDR3 totals 14 residues. The CDR3 coding sequence is TGTGCCAGCAGTTTTGGCCAAGGGGTAGGGGATGCTTTCTTT. It yields the protein CASSFGQGVGDAFF.

By sample share, this clone is medium-sized (0.01 to 0.1%). V and J are TRBV15 and TRBJ2-6; no clear D. This CDR3 is built from 16 residues. From germline, CDR1 is LNHNV and CDR2 YYDKDF (reference sequence). Trimming pared 0 bases from V and 3 bases from J, leaving 9 bases between. The chain's CDR3 is CATSRDLEGGANVLTF. The CDR3 DNA reads as TGTGCCACCAGCAGAGATCTAGAAGGTGGGGCCAACGTCCTGACTTTC.

The gene calls are TRBV5-6 and TRBJ1-5; D not resolved. Germline loops: CDR1 SGHDT, CDR2 YYEEEE. V gave up 3 bases and J gave up 5 bases, with 9 bases separating them. The CDR3 consists of 13 residues. This CDR3 reads CASSSNRDQPQHF. The CDR3 DNA reads TGTGCCAGCAGCTCAAATAGAGATCAGCCCCAGCATTTT.

This clone was detected only a few times. This chain links TRBV5-1 with TRBJ2-3; 7 bases are a match to TRBD1. Unmatched junction bases numbered 16, after V lost 0 bases and J lost 0 bases. The V gene's germline CDR1 is SGHRS and CDR2 YFSETQ. The CDR3 consists of 20 residues. CDR3 residues: CASSLAIRTGQAPSTDTQYF. CDR3 DNA: TGCGCCAGCAGCTTGGCCATTCGGACAGGTCAAGCCCCTAGCACAGATACGCAGTATTTT.

This clone has only one observation. The chain links TRBV6-5 to TRBJ2-4, with D maybe TRBD1 (8 bases). The V end lost 4 bases, the J end lost 7 bases, and 11 bases lay between the germline ends. The CDR3 spans 13 residues. CDR1 is MNHEY, CDR2 SVGAGI, per germline. The CDR3 bases are TGTGCCAGCAGTTCACAGGGGGGGAACATTCAGTACTTC. It yields the protein CASSSQGGNIQYF.

The genes are TRBV28 and TRBJ1-1; 12 bases line up with TRBD1. Losses at the gene ends were 6 bases for V and 3 bases for J; bases not matched to a gene: 5. CDR1 is MDHEN and CDR2 is SYDVKM in the germline V gene. This CDR3 comprises 15 residues. The DNA for the CDR3 is TGTGCCAGCAGCCCGGGACAGGGGGCGGACACTGAAGCTTTCTTT. Translation gives CASSPGQGADTEAFF.

This rearrangement joins TRBV30 to TRBJ1-1; 9 nucleotides line up with TRBD1. Trimming at V came to 3 bases and at J to 4 bases, leaving 3 bases not matched to a gene. Germline CDR1 and CDR2: GTSNPN and SVGIG (reference sequence). The CDR3 length is 13 residues. The CDR3 coding sequence is TGTGCCTGGAGGGACAGGGGAGGCACTGAAGCTTTCTTT. Amino acids: CAWRDRGGTEAFF.

This clone was observed a handful of times. The gene calls are TRBV5-4 and TRBJ1-1; no firm D call. Trimming pared 4 bases from V and 0 bases from J, leaving 7 bases between. There are 13 residues in the CDR3. Germline CDR1 and CDR2: SGHNT and YYREEE (reference sequence). The CDR3 nucleotides read TGTGCCAGCAGCCAGGAAGTGAACACTGAAGCTTTCTTT. It translates to CASSQEVNTEAFF.

V is TRBV30 and J is TRBJ2-2; 8 bases are a match to TRBD1. The germline V gene encodes CDR1 GTSNPN and CDR2 SVGIG (reference sequence). This CDR3 is built from 11 residues. The CDR3 sequence: CGTGKTGELFF. The CDR3 DNA sequence: TGTGGGACAGGGAAGACCGGGGAGCTGTTTTTT.

This sequence joins TRBV29-1 and TRBJ1-4, with 8 bases aligning to TRBD1. This CDR3 has 15 amino acids. Looked up from germline, CDR1 is SQVTM and CDR2 is ANQGSEA. V shed 6 bases and J 7 bases; nucleotides not matched to a gene: 13. The CDR3 DNA is TGCAGCGTAAGACCTACAGGGGGTCCTCGTGAAAAACTGTTTTTT. It encodes CSVRPTGGPREKLFF.

V is TRBV28 and J is TRBJ2-3; no reliable D call. The CDR3 totals 15 residues. V lost 6 bases and J lost 0, with 13 bases in between. CDR1 and CDR2 from the germline V gene are MDHEN and SYDVKM. The chain's CDR3 is CASSPLSASTDTQYF. The CDR3 DNA is TGTGCCAGCAGCCCATTGAGCGCTAGCACAGATACGCAGTATTTT.

V gene TRBV29-1 combines with J gene TRBJ1-1, with 7 bases lining up with TRBD1. From germline, CDR1 is SQVTM and CDR2 ANQGSEA. The V segment lost 5 bases and the J segment 1 base; nucleotides outside the gene matches: 7. CDR3 length: 14 residues. The CDR3 region is CSVRGQNWNTEAFF. CDR3 sequence (DNA): TGCAGCGTTAGGGGACAGAACTGGAACACTGAAGCTTTCTTT.

The V gene is TRBV6-1, the J gene TRBJ2-1; 11 bases align to TRBD1. V shed 8 bases and J 8 bases; nucleotides not matched to a gene: 5. The CDR3 has 13 residues. CDR1 and CDR2 from the germline V gene are MNHNS and SASEGT. In nucleotides, the CDR3 is TGTGCCAGCGGCGGACAGGGGGCCCATGAGCAGTTCTTC. Translating gives CASGGQGAHEQFF.

The rearrangement uses TRBV9 and TRBJ1-1; 7 nucleotides agree with TRBD1. Germline lookup yields CDR1 SGDLS and CDR2 YYNGEE. The junction had 11 bases not matched to a gene; V was cut back by 4 bases and J by 5 bases. The CDR3 length is 15 residues. CDR3 nucleotides: TGTGCCAGCAGCCCAGGGGGGCTCCCAGGGACTGAAGCTTTCTTT. As protein: CASSPGGLPGTEAFF.

This clone has only a few counts. The V gene is TRBV10-3, the J gene TRBJ1-5; D is unclear. Germline V gives CDR1 ENHRY, CDR2 SYGVKD. Trimming cost V 2 bases and J 4 bases, with 6 bases left between them. There are 13 residues in the CDR3. The CDR3 nucleotides read TGTGCCATCAGTGAGCGGGAGAATCAGCCCCAGCATTTT. This translates into CAISERENQPQHF.

V and J are TRBV7-2 and TRBJ2-2; 7 positions agree with TRBD2. Germline CDR1 and CDR2: SGHTA and FQGNSA. The CDR3 runs 16 residues. V shed 5 bases, J shed 1 base, and the junction held 7 bases outside the gene matches. The CDR3 loop reads CASSPRAGRNTGELFF. The CDR3, as DNA: TGTGCCAGCAGCCCGAGAGCGGGGCGGAACACCGGGGAGCTGTTTTTT.

This chain uses TRBV14 with TRBJ1-2, with D perhaps TRBD1 (6 bases). Germline loops: CDR1 SGHDN, CDR2 FVKESK. There are 15 residues in the CDR3. Trimming removed 1 base at V and 6 bases at J, with 15 bases between. CDR3 in amino acids: CASSQARDIWHGYTF. Here the CDR3 DNA reads TGTGCCAGCAGCCAAGCCCGGGACATATGGCATGGCTACACCTTC.

The rearrangement joins TRBV7-9 to TRBJ2-3; possibly TRBD1 for D (6 bases). The ends were cut back, 1 base at V and 4 bases at J, with 9 bases in the middle. The length of the CDR3 is 14 residues. Germline V gene data show CDR1 as SEHNR and CDR2 as FQNEAQ (reference sequence). CDR3 residues: CASSLGTAADTQYF. Written as DNA, the CDR3 is TGTGCCAGCAGCTTAGGGACAGCGGCAGATACGCAGTATTTT.

The J gene is TRBJ2-6, the V gene TRBV19; a possible D gene is TRBD1 (6 bases). The CDR3 totals 17 residues. Germline assignment: CDR1 LNHDA and CDR2 SQIVND (reference sequence). With 7 bases removed from V and 0 bases from J, the gap between germline ends came to 16 bases. The CDR3 loop reads CASTPTGPSSGANVLTF. In DNA form, the CDR3 reads TGTGCCAGTACCCCCACAGGGCCCTCCTCTGGGGCCAACGTCCTGACTTTC.